This TCR beta chain was recorded in a study of OX40 agonist ivuxolimab in advanced cancers. Regarding the complete study: The costimulatory receptor OX40 (CD134) was targeted by ivuxolimab, a fully human IgG2 agonistic monoclonal antibody. The paper covers the monotherapy dose-escalation part of the phase I ivuxolimab trial, which included N of about 56 patients. Patients were allowed to have had prior anti-PD-1, anti-PD-L1 or anti-CTLA-4 therapy, and 30% to 40% of the dose-escalation patients had previously received checkpoint inhibitors. Three dose-escalation patients achieved partial responses, one with hepatocellular carcinoma and two with cutaneous melanoma. Intravenous ivuxolimab was administered to patients every 2 weeks at six dose levels: 0.01, 0.1, 0.3, 1.5, 3 and 10 mg/kg. Among the roughly 52 dose-escalation patients, some 19 had hepatocellular carcinoma, roughly 15 melanoma, 9 renal cell carcinoma and 9 head and neck cancer. Peripheral TCRbeta sequencing aimed to test whether ivuxolimab altered TCR sequence diversity and caused clonal T-cell expansion. The dose-escalation cohort was almost 85% male with a mean age of roughly 62 years, ranging from roughly 20 to 80.

Trimming removed 0 bases from V and 2 bases from J, leaving 8 bases between the germline ends. Taken from the germline V gene, the CDR1 and CDR2 loops are SGDLS and YYNGEE. Its CDR3 holds 15 amino acids, cysteine through phenylalanine. Only the CDR3 part of the read is kept: 45 bases, read in frame from the first base. Study-wide findings and limitations: Partial responders in the 0.1-3.0 mg/kg groups had among the lowest normalized peripheral clonal expansion, especially among CD8+ T cells. Low levels of normalized T-cell clonal expansion were also seen in some patients who did not respond. After ivuxolimab, CD8+ T cells had more expanded clones than CD4+ T cells on average. Which antigens the clonally expanded peripheral T cells were specific for was not determined. At doses from 0.1 to 3.0 mg/kg, clonal expansion was seen in both CD4+ and CD8+ blood T cells between baseline and week 6.

Turning to this clone: Its antigen is still unknown. There are no base qualities to consult, and no much larger clone falls within one base.

To sequence the TCRbeta CDR3 region, genomic DNA was isolated from the sorted cells. TCRbeta CDR3 regions were sequenced using the immunoSEQ Assay. What TCRdb holds here is the immuneACCESS table cut down to in-frame rearrangements. Part of the clones is not present; checked against another copy, under half of the missing clones reflect an unresolved V gene, and the others are unexplained. Within this sample are more than 65,000 clones, with approximately 91% of them counted one time only. Clones ranked in the top ten supply approximately 0.38% of the sample. The trial excluded patients who had a history of autoimmune disease or were on systemic immunosuppression. In every dose cohort, peripheral blood was drawn for TCR sequencing at baseline, cycle 4 day 1, and cycle 7 day 1. Samples were obtained from an open-label, multicenter, first-in-human phase I dose-escalation trial of ivuxolimab. The trial enrolled adults with locally advanced or metastatic head and neck squamous cell, hepatocellular, melanoma or renal cell carcinoma. Before TCR sequencing, CD4+ and CD8+ T cells were separately sorted from peripheral blood.

Specimen: CD4+ or CD8+ T cells sorted from blood, collected in a trial of the OX40 agonist ivuxolimab. This chain joins TRBV9 to TRBJ2-2; the D gene cannot be resolved reliably. This clonotype was sampled from an adult with an advanced solid tumor such as melanoma, head and neck, liver or kidney cancer. CDR3 reads: CASSVAGLNTGELFF. The DNA is TGTGCCAGCAGCGTAGCTGGGCTTAACACCGGGGAGCTGTTTTTT.